A single T cell receptor beta chain is shown here with its context. Its specificity is not known. Trimming removed 3 bases at V and 8 bases at J, with 10 bases between. The CDR3 is 12 amino acids. Germline CDR1 LGHNT, CDR2 FRNRAP. This entry is derived from a study of T cells in tuberculosis. At the level of the study: T cells were selected with CD1B tetramers loaded with glucose monomycolate. Study-wide findings and caveats: Samples were chosen by availability of cryopreserved specimens. Smaller alpha distances in active tuberculosis partly reflected shorter CDR3-alpha lengths.

Only in-frame clones appear in the TCRdb table, and some are missing; sequencing was by immunoSEQ multiplex PCR. This sample yields about 40,000 clones, of which approximately 95% are seen a single time; about 4.5% belongs to the top ten. Stated time point: new active TB diagnosis, blood taken before or within 7 days of starting treatment. The V gene is TRBV12-5, the J gene TRBJ1-2; TRBD1 might be the D (6 bases). The clonotype originates from an adult with tuberculosis. This material consisted of PBMCs, taken at tuberculosis diagnosis. The CDR3 nucleotides are TGTGCTAGTGGTTTAACAGGGAACGGCTACACCTTC. Residues: CASGLTGNGYTF.